The sequence of this T cell receptor beta chain was determined in a study of blood T cell repertoires in COVID-19. For the study at large: Sites in the United States, Italy and Spain provided acute and convalescent COVID-19 samples.

Trimming cost V 5 bases and J 6 bases, with 13 bases left between them. CDR3 length: 12 amino acids. Per the germline V gene, CDR1 is GTSNPN and CDR2 is SVGIG (reference sequence). In the original processing: Cell counts per sample came from amplifying reference gene primers. Repertoires were generated with immunoSEQ multiplex PCR, while TCRdb's copy carries only in-frame clones and drops some. That table furnishes V, J and clone size, whereas the DNA furnished D and trimming. The repertoire has 35,000 or so clones, roughly four fifths of them found once; the top ten carry 40% to 50%. This sequence joins TRBV30 and TRBJ2-5; a weak D match, TRBD2 (7 bases). The receptor comes from a human donor in a cohort sampled during active or convalescent COVID-19. The donor label of this sample is uncertain. Sequencing input: peripheral blood. Written as DNA, the CDR3 is TGTGCCTGGGGGGCGGGGGCGAAGACCCAGTACTTC. It yields the protein CAWGAGAKTQYF.